The 29 T cell receptor beta chains below come from one sample, sequenced in a study of blood T cell repertoires in COVID-19. The method was immunoSEQ multiplex PCR; TCRdb's version includes in-frame clones alone and lacks a portion of them. The sample includes about 58,000 clones, 88% of them seen just once. Sequenced: peripheral blood. The receptors derive from a woman aged 65 to 85 with active COVID-19.

The CDR3 DNA reads as TGTGCCAGCAGAATCCGGTGGGCAGGGGTCCCCTACGAGCAGTACTTC. Residues: CASRIRWAGVPYEQYF. The gene calls are TRBV28 and TRBJ2-7; TRBD1 is a possible D gene (6 bases). Germline loops: CDR1 MDHEN, CDR2 SYDVKM. There are 16 residues in the CDR3. V lost 6 bases, J lost 2 bases, and 20 bases lay in between.

The V call is TRBV7-3, the J call TRBJ2-7; maybe TRBD2 (5 bases). V gave up 3 bases and J gave up 6 bases, with 21 bases separating them. CDR3 length: 16 residues. Germline loops: CDR1 SGHTA, CDR2 FQGTGA. CDR3: CASSFSGEREFVEQYF. The DNA of the CDR3 is TGTGCCAGCAGCTTTTCGGGTGAGAGGGAGTTTGTCGAGCAGTACTTC.

The genes are TRBV9 and TRBJ1-2, with TRBD1 identical over 10 bases. Trimming cost V 4 bases and J 6 bases; bases outside gene matches: 12. The CDR3 consists of 16 residues. CDR1 is SGDLS, CDR2 YYNGEE, per germline. The CDR3 reads CASSPSLLDRGHGYTF. Written as DNA, the CDR3 is TGTGCCAGCAGCCCCAGCCTATTAGACAGGGGGCATGGCTACACCTTC.

A few counts support this clone. This rearrangement joins TRBV25-1 to TRBJ1-4, with TRBD1 matching over 9 bases. CDR1 and CDR2 (germline): MGHDK, SYGVNS. V shed 3 bases and J 7 bases; nucleotides not matched to a gene: 9. The length of the CDR3 is 16 residues. The CDR3 spells CASSDPMGDRAEKLFF. Written as DNA, the CDR3 is TGTGCCAGCAGTGATCCCATGGGGGACAGGGCTGAAAAACTGTTTTTT.

The chain uses TRBV6-1 and TRBJ2-7, with a weak D call TRBD1 (6 bases). CDR1 and CDR2 from the germline V gene are MNHNS and SASEGT. The CDR3 runs to 15 residues. Between the trimmed V and J ends, which lost 1 base and 9 bases, there was a span of 19 bases. The CDR3 nucleotides are TGTGCCAGCAGTGAAGTGGCAGGGGACCCCTTTGGGCAGTACTTC. This sequence encodes CASSEVAGDPFGQYF.

This chain links TRBV19 with TRBJ2-5; 9 bases match TRBD1. CDR3 size: 15 residues. Per germline, CDR1 LNHDA and CDR2 SQIVND (reference sequence). The V segment lost 4 bases and the J segment 5 bases; nucleotides outside the gene matches: 8. CDR3 coding DNA: TGTGCCAGTAGTACACCTACAGGGGGCGCGGAGACCCAGTACTTC. Encoded protein: CASSTPTGGAETQYF.

J is TRBJ2-7 and V is TRBV11-3; D uncertain. V lost 3 bases to trimming and J lost 2 bases, with 8 bases between them. Germline CDR1 is SGHNT and CDR2 is YENEEA. The CDR3 has 13 residues. The CDR3 DNA is TGTGCCAGCAGCTTCGGCGAGGCCTACGAGCAGTACTTC. It codes for CASSFGEAYEQYF.

CDR3 sequence reads: CASSQVQGDFYEQYF. CDR3 bases: TGTGCCAGCAGCCAAGTACAGGGGGACTTCTACGAGCAGTACTTC. The chain joins TRBV3-1 (or the pseudogene TRBV3-2) to TRBJ2-7; TRBD1 agrees at 8 bases. The CDR3 sequence is 15 residues long. The ends lost 1 base at V and 3 bases at J; junction bases unmatched: 5. Germline V gene sequence: CDR1 LGHDT, CDR2 YNNKEL (reference sequence).

The V and J genes are TRBV2 and TRBJ2-1; 12 positions agree with TRBD2. Germline CDR1 reads SNHLY; CDR2 reads FYNNEI. CDR3 length: 15 residues. The V and J ends lost 5 bases and 5 bases, in that order; junction bases with no gene match: 4. This chain's CDR3 is CASSSRLAGDNEQFF. CDR3 nucleotide sequence: TGTGCCAGCAGTTCGAGACTAGCGGGAGACAATGAGCAGTTCTTC.

The V call is TRBV30, the J call TRBJ2-7; 8 bases are a match to TRBD1. CDR3 length equals 14 residues. V gave up 6 bases and J gave up 2 bases; unmatched junction bases: 9. Germline values: CDR1 GTSNPN, CDR2 SVGIG (reference sequence). The CDR3 nucleotides read TGTGCCTGCCGACCGGGACAGGCTGCCTACGAGCAGTACTTC. It translates to CACRPGQAAYEQYF. Complete variable domain (other parts from reference TRBV30 and TRBJ2-7): SQTIHQWPATLVQPVGSPLSLECTVEGTSNPNLYWYRQAAGRGLQLLFYSVGIGQISSEVPQNLSASRPQDRQFILSSKKLLLSDSGFYLCACRPGQAAYEQYFGPGTRLTVT.

The V gene is TRBV28, the J gene TRBJ2-5; TRBD2 agrees at 9 bases. From germline, CDR1 is MDHEN and CDR2 SYDVKM. The junction had 8 bases not matched to a gene; V was cut back by 5 bases and J by 4 bases. The CDR3 consists of 15 residues. CDR3 residues: CASSKTSGGVETQYF. Written as DNA, the CDR3 is TGTGCCAGCAGTAAGACTAGCGGAGGGGTAGAGACCCAGTACTTC.

The V gene is TRBV12-2, the J gene TRBJ2-7; no DNA check was done on the table's D call, TRBD2. TRBV12-2 is labeled a pseudogene. The CDR3 loop spans 16 amino acids. CDR3 nucleotide sequence: TGTGCAAGTCGCTTAGCGCGGGGGGAGTGTACCTACGAGCAGTACTTC. Protein sequence: CASRLARGECTYEQYF.

The chain employs TRBV3-1 (or the pseudogene TRBV3-2) and TRBJ2-6, with 12 bases identical to TRBD2. The CDR3 runs to 19 residues. Germline CDR1 LGHDT, CDR2 YNNKEL (reference sequence). Trimming took 0 bases from V and 0 from J; bases not matched to a gene: 3. The CDR3 DNA reads as TGTGCCAGCAGCCAAGATTCACTAGCGGGGGGCTCTGGGGCCAACGTCCTGACTTTC. This sequence encodes CASSQDSLAGGSGANVLTF.

The chain joins TRBV6-5 to TRBJ1-5; 7 bases match TRBD1. Looked up from germline, CDR1 is MNHEY and CDR2 is SVGAGI. V trimming: 6 bases; J trimming: 5 bases; junction bases outside the gene matches: 7. The CDR3 loop spans 14 amino acids. The CDR3 sequence is CASSPRDSDQPQHF. For the CDR3, the DNA is TGTGCCAGCAGCCCCCGGGACAGTGATCAGCCCCAGCATTTT.

The chain recombines TRBV5-4 with TRBJ2-5; 14 bases align to TRBD2. CDR3 length: 19 amino acids. Germline V gene lookup returns CDR1 SGHNT and CDR2 YYREEE (reference sequence). The ends lost 3 bases at V and 1 base at J; junction bases unmatched: 11. CDR3 in DNA: TGTGCCAGCAGCTCGGGGGCGGGACTAGCGGGAGCGGGCCAAGAGACCCAGTACTTC. Residues: CASSSGAGLAGAGQETQYF.

V and J are TRBV28 and TRBJ2-7, with TRBD2 matching 14 bases. V was clipped by 8 bases and J by 3 bases; unmatched bases: 21. The CDR3 extends over 20 amino acids. From germline, CDR1 is MDHEN and CDR2 SYDVKM. CDR3 loop: CASAGGGGLAGENYYYEQYF. The CDR3 DNA sequence: TGTGCCAGCGCAGGGGGAGGGGGACTAGCGGGAGAAAACTACTACTACGAGCAGTACTTC.

The J gene is TRBJ1-2, the V gene TRBV19, with D maybe TRBD1 (5 bases). In germline, CDR1 is LNHDA, CDR2 SQIVND (reference sequence). CDR3 size: 13 residues. V dropped 7 bases and J dropped 6 bases, with 15 bases sitting between them. The CDR3 reads CASTHAGMDGYTF. In DNA, the CDR3 is TGTGCCAGTACCCACGCAGGGATGGATGGCTACACCTTC.

The CDR3 coding sequence is TGTGCCAGTAGTATAGATCGGGGGACAGCCAACAATTCACCCCTCCACTTT. Translating gives CASSIDRGTANNSPLHF. V gene TRBV19 combines with J gene TRBJ1-6; 7 positions agree with TRBD1. This CDR3 has 17 amino acids. V trimming: 0 bases; J trimming: 7 bases; junction bases outside the gene matches: 9. From germline, CDR1 is LNHDA and CDR2 SQIVND (reference sequence).

V is TRBV11-2 and J is TRBJ2-7, with no clear D. Trimming took 1 base from V and 3 from J, leaving 4 bases between them. In germline, CDR1 is SGHAT, CDR2 FQNNGV. The CDR3 consists of 12 residues. The DNA of the CDR3 is TGTGCCAGCAGCTTAGTGAGCTACGAGCAGTACTTC. Its protein is CASSLVSYEQYF.

The gene calls are TRBV18 and TRBJ2-1; 8 bases align to TRBD1. V shed 4 bases and J 6 bases; nucleotides not matched to a gene: 2. The CDR3 is 13 residues long. From germline, CDR1 is KGHSH and CDR2 LQKENI. The CDR3 here is CASSRDRSNEQFF. CDR3 DNA: TGTGCCAGCTCACGGGACAGGAGCAATGAGCAGTTCTTC.

This chain connects TRBV7-2 to TRBJ2-7; TRBD2 aligns across 7 bases. Losses at the gene ends were 5 bases for V and 0 bases for J; bases not matched to a gene: 4. This CDR3 contains 14 residues. Germline loops: CDR1 SGHTA, CDR2 FQGNSA. The CDR3 nucleotides read TGTGCCAGCAGCATAACTAGCGACTCCTACGAGCAGTACTTC. It codes for CASSITSDSYEQYF.

The rearrangement uses TRBV5-4 and TRBJ2-3; 11 bases line up with TRBD2. This CDR3 has 16 residues. Germline CDR1 and CDR2: SGHNT and YYREEE (reference sequence). Trimming at V came to 0 bases and at J to 0 bases, leaving 0 bases not matched to a gene. The CDR3 DNA reads TGTGCCAGCAGCTTGGGACTAGCGGGAAGCACAGATACGCAGTATTTT. Amino acids: CASSLGLAGSTDTQYF.

The chain uses TRBV30 and TRBJ1-3; D possibly corresponds to TRBD1 (5 bases). The CDR3 sequence is 14 residues long. Trimming removed 0 bases at V and 4 bases at J, with 10 bases between. The germline V gene encodes CDR1 GTSNPN and CDR2 SVGIG (reference sequence). The DNA for the CDR3 is TGTGCCTGGAGTGTAAGGGCAGGGGGAAACACCATATATTTT. Amino acids: CAWSVRAGGNTIYF.

The chain employs TRBV7-9 and TRBJ1-2, with D unresolved. V was clipped by 1 base and J by 6 bases, with 6 bases between them. Germline values: CDR1 SEHNR, CDR2 FQNEAQ (reference sequence). The CDR3 contains 12 residues. CDR3 coding DNA: TGTGCCAGCAGCTTAGGGGCGAATGGCTACACCTTC. The encoded protein is CASSLGANGYTF.

The chain employs TRBV11-1 and TRBJ2-2; D remains ambiguous. Trimming left V 1 base short and J 1 base short, with 7 bases between. Germline V gene sequence: CDR1 SGHAT, CDR2 FQDESV (reference sequence). The CDR3 is 15 amino acids. CDR3 sequence reads: CASSLGLLNTGELFF. The DNA of the CDR3 is TGTGCCAGCAGCTTAGGACTTCTGAACACCGGGGAGCTGTTTTTT.

The rearrangement uses TRBV5-8 and TRBJ2-4; no clear D. Trimming removed 1 base from V and 0 bases from J, with 14 bases in between. Germline CDR1 SGHTS, CDR2 YDEGEE. The CDR3 runs to 17 residues. The CDR3 sequence: CASSLFRRSLAKNIQYF. Here the CDR3 DNA reads TGTGCCAGCAGCTTGTTTAGGAGATCATTAGCCAAAAACATTCAGTACTTC.

J is TRBJ2-7 and V is TRBV2; 8 bases are a match to TRBD2. The CDR3 is 16 residues long. V gave up 5 bases and J gave up 0 bases; unmatched junction bases: 9. Germline values: CDR1 SNHLY, CDR2 FYNNEI. The chain's CDR3 is CASSLWRSGSSYEQYF. CDR3 nucleotide sequence: TGTGCCAGCAGTCTTTGGAGGAGCGGGAGCTCCTACGAGCAGTACTTC.

This clone was observed a handful of times. The chain links TRBV3-1 (or the pseudogene TRBV3-2) to TRBJ1-5; D is ambiguous. CDR1 LGHDT and CDR2 YNNKEL come from the germline V gene (reference sequence). The CDR3 extends over 14 amino acids. Between the trimmed V and J ends, which lost 0 bases and 6 bases, there was a span of 9 bases. In DNA, the CDR3 is TGTGCCAGCAGCCAAGATGGAGATAGTCAGCCCCAGCATTTT. The encoded protein is CASSQDGDSQPQHF.

The chain is built from TRBV5-1 and TRBJ2-3, with 7 bases lining up with TRBD1. With 2 bases clipped from V and 2 bases from J, the junction kept 2 bases outside the gene matches. CDR1 is SGHRS and CDR2 is YFSETQ in the germline V gene. The CDR3 is 14 residues long. In DNA form, the CDR3 reads TGCGCCAGCAGCTTACAGGGGTCCACAGATACGCAGTATTTT. Its translation: CASSLQGSTDTQYF.